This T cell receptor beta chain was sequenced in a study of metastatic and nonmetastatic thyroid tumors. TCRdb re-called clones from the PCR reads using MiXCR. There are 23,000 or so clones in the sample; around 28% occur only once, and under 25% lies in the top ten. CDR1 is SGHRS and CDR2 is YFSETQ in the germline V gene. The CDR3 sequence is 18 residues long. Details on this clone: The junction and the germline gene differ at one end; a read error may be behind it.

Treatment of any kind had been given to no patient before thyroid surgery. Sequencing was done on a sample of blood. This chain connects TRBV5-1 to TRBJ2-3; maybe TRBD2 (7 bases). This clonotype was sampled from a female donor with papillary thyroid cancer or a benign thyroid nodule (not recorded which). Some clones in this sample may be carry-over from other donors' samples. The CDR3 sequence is CTSSFGVSEAGHTDTQYF. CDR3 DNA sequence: TGCACCAGCAGCTTCGGGGTGTCTGAAGCGGGACACACAGATACGCAGTATTTT.